Sequencing of this T cell receptor (beta chain) was carried out in a study of long-term antiretroviral therapy in people with HIV. Study-level points and caveats: HIV repertoires had narrower CDR3 length ranges than controls. Upon ART, diversity increased but remained lower than transplant donor controls. Blood draws took place between about 2004 and 2017 and possibly involved older ART regimens.

Investigators performed immunoSEQ version v3.0 at survey level. Sequenced by immunoSEQ multiplex PCR; TCRdb stores in-frame clones only, minus some. This table holds tens of thousands of clones, approximately 86% found once. As regards this clone: What it binds is not known.

Per germline, CDR1 MNHNS and CDR2 SASEGT. The CDR3 runs 13 residues. V was trimmed by 4 bases and J by 8 bases, leaving 14 bases between them. This TCR came from a woman in her twenties or thirties with HIV. The V and J genes are TRBV6-1 and TRBJ1-1, with no clear D. The sequencing here drew on unsorted PBMCs, taken 0.8 years after starting antiretroviral therapy. The CDR3 bases are TGTGCCAGCAGTGTCATTGGGAAAGGGGAAGCTTTCTTT. It translates to CASSVIGKGEAFF.